Below, 9 T cell receptor beta chains from the same sample are listed, as sequenced in a study of blood T cell repertoires in COVID-19. Measured with immunoSEQ multiplex PCR; TCRdb has only the in-frame clones, and not every one. The table records approximately 140,000 clones, roughly 86% of them present only once. Sequencing was carried out using peripheral blood. These receptors were obtained from an older woman with acute or convalescent COVID-19.

The V call is TRBV2, the J call TRBJ2-3; 9 positions agree with TRBD2. After removal of 4 bases from V and 0 bases from J, the junction contained 2 bases not matched to a gene. Germline CDR1 and CDR2: SNHLY and FYNNEI. The CDR3 is 15 residues long. The CDR3 DNA reads TGTGCCAGCAGTGTTAGCGGGGGAAGCACAGATACGCAGTATTTT. This encodes CASSVSGGSTDTQYF.

The V and J genes are TRBV9 and TRBJ1-2; D is perhaps TRBD1 (5 bases). Germline V gene data show CDR1 as SGDLS and CDR2 as YYNGEE. V dropped 7 bases and J dropped 2 bases, with 15 bases sitting between them. The CDR3 has 14 residues. The CDR3 nucleotides read TGTGCCAGCGCCCGGGGGGATACCAACTATGGCTACACCTTC. It is translated as CASARGDTNYGYTF.

This chain links TRBV15 with TRBJ1-4, with D perhaps TRBD1 (6 bases). Germline CDR1 is LNHNV and CDR2 is YYDKDF (reference sequence). The V end lost 4 bases, the J end lost 4 bases, and 13 bases lay between the germline ends. The CDR3 has 15 amino acids. CDR3 nucleotide sequence: TGTGCCACCAGCACTGGACAGTCGTATAATGAAAAACTGTTTTTT. This gives the protein CATSTGQSYNEKLFF.

Only one count was recorded for this clone. This chain joins TRBV3-1 (or the pseudogene TRBV3-2) and TRBJ2-1; D is unclear. Germline-derived CDR1 and CDR2 are LGHDT and YNNKEL (reference sequence). The CDR3 runs 13 residues. The V and J ends lost 3 bases and 9 bases respectively, with 12 bases between them. The CDR3 DNA reads as TGTGCCAGCAGCCACGCGGAATTATCTGAGCAGTTCTTC. Translated, it gives CASSHAELSEQFF.

This chain joins TRBV9 and TRBJ2-7; 8 bases align to TRBD1. The germline CDR1 and CDR2 sequences are SGDLS and YYNGEE. This CDR3 has 15 residues. With V trimmed by 3 bases and J by 3 bases, 8 bases remained unmatched. The CDR3 DNA is TGTGCCAGCAGCGGCGGACAGGGATCCATCTACGAGCAGTACTTC. It translates to CASSGGQGSIYEQYF.

The J gene is TRBJ2-2, the V gene TRBV30, with 16 bases identical to TRBD2. Germline V gene lookup returns CDR1 GTSNPN and CDR2 SVGIG (reference sequence). With V trimmed by 5 bases and J by 6 bases, 9 bases remained unmatched. The CDR3 contains 17 residues. CDR3 in DNA: TGTGCCTGGGTTGGGACTAGCGGGGGGGCCCGGGCCGGGGAGCTGTTTTTT. This encodes CAWVGTSGGARAGELFF.

The chain has TRBV28 and TRBJ2-7; D call uncertain. Germline V gene data show CDR1 as MDHEN and CDR2 as SYDVKM. The CDR3 length is 12 residues. Trimming took off 2 bases at V and 3 bases at J, with 5 bases between the two ends. CDR3: CASSLRVYEQYF. CDR3 sequence (DNA): TGTGCCAGCAGTTTACGCGTCTACGAGCAGTACTTC.

The DNA of the CDR3 is TGTGCCTGGAGTACCGGGACACCGTTCACAGATACGCAGTATTTT. It encodes CAWSTGTPFTDTQYF. V is TRBV30 and J is TRBJ2-3, with a possible D match to TRBD1 (6 bases). This CDR3 spans 15 amino acids. The germline gives CDR1 GTSNPN, CDR2 SVGIG (reference sequence). Trimming shortened V by 2 bases and J by 2 bases, and 14 bases separated the two germline ends.

This chain joins TRBV7-2 and TRBJ1-5, with 8 bases matching TRBD1. The CDR3 runs 14 residues. Germline assignment: CDR1 SGHTA and CDR2 FQGNSA. The ends lost 6 bases at V and 6 bases at J; junction bases unmatched: 7. CDR3 amino acids: CASSSQGAGQPQHF. The CDR3 DNA reads as TGTGCCAGCAGTTCGCAGGGGGCGGGTCAGCCCCAGCATTTT.